A single TCR beta chain is shown here with its context. Its antigen remains unidentified. Base qualities were left out, and no much larger clone turns up one base away. The germline V gene encodes CDR1 MNHNY and CDR2 SVGAGI (reference sequence). The CDR3 goes from the cysteine to the phenylalanine over 12 residues. The CDR3 DNA has 36 bases and is translated from base 1. V is pared back by 6 bases and J by 7 bases, with 10 bases lying between the germline termini. Patients with autoimmune disease history or receiving systemic immunosuppression were excluded from the trial. In every dose cohort, peripheral blood was drawn for TCR sequencing at baseline, cycle 4 day 1, and cycle 7 day 1. Samples came from an open-label, multicenter, first-in-human phase I dose-escalation trial of ivuxolimab. Adults with locally advanced or metastatic head and neck squamous cell, hepatocellular, melanoma or renal cell carcinoma were enrolled in the trial. CD4+ and CD8+ T cells were sorted separately from peripheral blood before TCR sequencing.

To sequence the TCRbeta CDR3 region, genomic DNA was isolated from the sorted cells. The immunoSEQ Assay was used to sequence the TCRbeta CDR3 regions. TCRdb re-hosts the immuneACCESS table, in-frame sequences only. Its copies lack some clones; in the studies checked, an unresolved V gene accounts for under half of them, and the cause for the rest is not known. The sample includes roughly 53,000 clones, with 60% to 80% observed a single time. 2% to 2.5% of the sample belongs to the ten largest clones. This sample is part of a study of OX40 agonist ivuxolimab in advanced cancers. Concerning the study at large: Ivuxolimab was a fully human IgG2 agonistic monoclonal antibody targeting the costimulatory receptor OX40 (CD134). Intravenous ivuxolimab was administered to patients every 2 weeks at six dose levels: 0.01, 0.1, 0.3, 1.5, 3 and 10 mg/kg. Among the 52 dose-escalation patients, 19 had hepatocellular carcinoma, 15 or so melanoma, 9 renal cell carcinoma and 9 head and neck cancer. In the dose-escalation cohort, around 80% of patients were male, and the mean age was around 60 years with a range of roughly 20 to 80. Patients were allowed to have had prior anti-PD-1, anti-PD-L1 or anti-CTLA-4 therapy, and around 41% of the dose-escalation patients had previously received checkpoint inhibitors. Partial responses occurred in three dose-escalation patients, of whom one had hepatocellular carcinoma and two had cutaneous melanoma. Peripheral TCRbeta sequencing aimed to test whether ivuxolimab altered TCR sequence diversity and caused clonal T-cell expansion. The paper reports the monotherapy dose-escalation portion (N of about 50 patients) of the phase I ivuxolimab trial.

General conclusions and limits of the study: Partial responders in the 0.1-3.0 mg/kg groups had among the lowest normalized peripheral clonal expansion, especially among CD8+ T cells. Low levels of normalized T-cell clonal expansion were also seen in some nonresponding patients. Which antigens the clonally expanded peripheral T cells were specific for was not determined. Clonal expansion of both CD4+ and CD8+ blood T cells was observed from baseline to week 6 at doses 0.1 to 3.0 mg/kg. On average, CD8+ T cells showed more expanded clones than CD4+ T cells after ivuxolimab.

The origin of this receptor is an adult with an advanced solid tumor such as melanoma, head and neck, liver or kidney cancer. Material: CD4+ or CD8+ T cells sorted from blood, obtained in a trial of the OX40 agonist ivuxolimab. The chain couples TRBV6-6 to TRBJ2-1; the D gene is possibly TRBD2, with 6 bases matching. The CDR3 region has the sequence CASSQSGNEQFF. The DNA sequence is as follows: TGTGCCAGCAGCCAGAGCGGGAATGAGCAGTTCTTC.